This T cell receptor (beta chain) emerged from a study of blood T cell repertoires in COVID-19. Across the study: Sites across the United States, Italy and Spain contributed samples from acute and convalescent COVID-19. T cells, B-cell-depleted T cells, or PBMCs provided the cDNA or gDNA that served as material.

Methods used by the authors: From reference gene primer amplification, estimates of nucleated cell counts were derived. Assay used: immunoSEQ multiplex PCR; TCRdb lists only in-frame clones, some missing. V and J calls and clone size follow that table, whereas D and trimming were derived from the DNA. This sample has about 300,000 clones, with approximately 88% found just once. Germline V CDR1 and CDR2: KGHSH, LQKENI. Trimming cost V 3 bases and J 0 bases; bases outside gene matches: 2. The CDR3 is made up of 15 amino acids. The receptor's source is a woman aged 25 to 45 who had recovered from COVID-19. The sequenced material came from peripheral blood. This chain links TRBV18 with TRBJ1-5; 7 bases fit TRBD1. The CDR3 reads CASSPTGYSNQPQHF. The CDR3 DNA follows: TGTGCCAGCTCACCGACAGGGTATAGCAATCAGCCCCAGCATTTT.